This T cell receptor beta chain was found in a study of blood T cell repertoires in COVID-19. Per the germline V gene, CDR1 is KGHDR and CDR2 is SFDVKD. This CDR3 is 14 amino acids long. V lost 3 bases to trimming and J lost 5 bases; unmatched junction nucleotides: 3. Sequencing was performed with immunoSEQ multiplex PCR; in TCRdb, only in-frame clones are kept and a portion is missing. The sample holds around 60,000 clones; 90% are singletons and the top ten take roughly 1.2%. The chain couples TRBV24-1 to TRBJ1-5; 7 nucleotides match TRBD1. Sequencing used peripheral blood. The sequence was collected from a man in his sixties with acute or convalescent COVID-19. The CDR3 loop is CATSDRDRYQPQHF. CDR3 sequence (DNA): TGTGCCACCAGTGATCGGGACAGATATCAGCCCCAGCATTTT.